This T cell receptor beta chain was found in a study of blood T cells in healthy people across ages. Samples had at least 6.5 million PBMCs isolated from them. General study findings and limits: Lack of knowledge of donor CMV status possibly confounded expanded clonotype changes. Observed TCR beta diversity per million T cells went down as age went up. This fall followed a roughly linear course with age.

There are 11 residues in the CDR3. Germline-derived CDR1 and CDR2 are ENHRY and SYGVKD. Trimming removed 3 bases at V and 3 bases at J, with 3 bases between. Then a second PCR, running roughly 7 to 11 cycles, was carried out with a sample-barcoded 5' primer and a J-beta primer mix. Every individual sample yielded 2.5 million or more paired-end reads (each containing CDR3). TCRdb reanalysed the 5' RACE reads using MiXCR and keeps one entry per CDR3 protein. Of 1,500,000 or so distinct CDR3 sequences detected, almost 60% appear once; the ten largest clones hold about 6.3%. Note on this clonotype: Its antigen is still unknown.

The specimen sequenced was blood. The gene calls are TRBV10-3 and TRBJ2-7; D remains ambiguous. This sequence originates from a young man in good health. Written as DNA, the CDR3 is TGTGCCATCAGTGACTACTACGAGCAGTACTTC. The encoded protein is CAISDYYEQYF.